The 7 T cell receptor beta chains listed next were all sequenced from one sample in a study of blood T cells in healthy people across ages. A second about 6 to 12 cycle PCR used barcoded and J-beta primers. TCRdb re-analysed the 5' RACE reads in MiXCR, keeping a single row per CDR3 protein. The table lists about 1.8 million distinct CDR3 sequences, roughly 50% of them singletons, with over 2% in the top ten. The sequenced sample was blood. Receptors originate from a woman between 40 and 50 years old in good health.

The sample holds a few counts of this clonotype. This chain uses TRBV15 with TRBJ2-4; D may be TRBD1 or TRBD2 (5 bases each). This CDR3 is built from 16 residues. Germline values: CDR1 LNHNV, CDR2 YYDKDF (reference sequence). The germline V and J ends were trimmed by 0 bases and 1 base, with 10 bases remaining between them. The CDR3 is CATSRDEGLAKNIQYF. The CDR3 DNA follows: TGTGCCACCAGCAGAGATGAGGGGCTCGCCAAAAACATTCAGTACTTC.

V and J are TRBV27 and TRBJ1-2; D ambiguous. The CDR3 runs 14 residues. Germline CDR1 is MNHEY and CDR2 is SMNVEV (reference sequence). V was cut by 5 bases and J by 8 bases, with 18 bases left in between. CDR3 bases: TGTGCCAGCAGTATACACCAAGACTTGAGAGGCTACACCTTC. Translated, it gives CASSIHQDLRGYTF.

The DNA of the CDR3 is TGTGCCAGCAGTGAACCCAGGAGGGGTTACGAGCAGTACTTC. Its translation is CASSEPRRGYEQYF. The chain carries TRBV6-1 and TRBJ2-7; D possibly corresponds to TRBD2 (6 bases). V gave up 2 bases and J gave up 4 bases, with 12 bases separating them. Germline values: CDR1 MNHNS, CDR2 SASEGT. There are 14 residues in the CDR3.

This clonotype was counted only a few times. The V call is TRBV4-3, the J call TRBJ2-3; 10 bases are a match to TRBD2. This CDR3 contains 17 residues. Germline loops: CDR1 LGHNA, CDR2 YSLEER. Losses at the gene ends were 0 bases for V and 4 bases for J; bases not matched to a gene: 7. The CDR3 region has the DNA TGCGCCAGCAGCCAAGATGGAGCGGGGGGGCCCCCAGATACGCAGTATTTT. Translated, it gives CASSQDGAGGPPDTQYF.

The chain uses TRBV7-2 and TRBJ2-5; 7 bases are shared with TRBD2. The CDR3 length is 17 residues. V shed 1 base and J 10 bases; nucleotides not matched to a gene: 18. Per germline, CDR1 SGHTA and CDR2 FQGNSA. The CDR3 is CASSLEGHGGGRVSQYF. The CDR3 nucleotides are TGTGCCAGCAGCTTAGAGGGTCACGGCGGGGGACGGGTGAGCCAGTACTTC.

The gene calls are TRBV20-1 and TRBJ2-3; D not certain. The germline CDR1 and CDR2 sequences are DFQATT and SNEGSKA (reference sequence). Between the trimmed V and J ends, which lost 4 bases and 0 bases, there was a span of 11 bases. The CDR3 is 14 amino acids. The CDR3 DNA reads as TGCAGTGCTACCCATTACAGAAGCACAGATACGCAGTATTTT. The encoded protein is CSATHYRSTDTQYF.

V usage is TRBV28 and J usage is TRBJ2-5; no firm D call. Between the trimmed V and J ends, which lost 2 bases and 5 bases, there was a span of 12 bases. Germline V gene lookup returns CDR1 MDHEN and CDR2 SYDVKM. There are 14 residues in the CDR3. CDR3 in DNA: TGTGCCAGCAGTTTACCCCTGACGAGTGAGACCCAGTACTTC. Protein product: CASSLPLTSETQYF. The full variable domain, its missing parts supplied by reference TRBV28 and TRBJ2-5, is DVKVTQSSRYLVKRTGEKVFLECVQDMDHENMFWYRQDPGLGLRLIYFSYDVKMKEKGDIPEGYSVSREKKERFSLILESASTNQTSMYLCASSLPLTSETQYFGPGTRLLVL.